This is a list of T cell receptor beta chains from one sample in a study of T-cell memory formation after mild COVID-19. TCRdb used MiXCR to reprocess the 5' RACE reads, holding one entry per CDR3 protein. In the table there are some 100,000 distinct CDR3 sequences, 8.5% to 14% of which are singletons. The sequenced sample consisted of PBMCs or a T cell subset sorted from them (not recorded which). These receptors were collected from a man aged 18 to 35 who had mild COVID-19 (a few samples of this study predate the infection). Cell type and time point are not known. Each CDR3 is given with its conserved first and last residue. Each record gives: CDR3 protein, CDR3 DNA, D gene, clone size, V gene, J gene. D genes are given only for firm matches. Part of the rows lack a size; the others show once, few, many or a class for expanded clones.

CDR3: CASSPTWLAGGKDEQFF
DNA: TGTGCCAGCAGCCCTACTTGGCTAGCGGGGGGGAAGGATGAGCAGTTCTTC
D: TRBD2
size: NA
V: TRBV7-9
J: TRBJ2-1

CDR3: CASSLGYSGNTIYF
DNA: TGTGCCAGCAGCTTAGGGTACTCTGGAAACACCATATATTTT
D: NA
size: NA
V: TRBV7-8
J: TRBJ1-3

CDR3: CASSQEQAGANYGYTF
DNA: TGCGCCAGCAGCCAAGAGCAAGCGGGAGCTAACTATGGCTACACCTTC
D: NA
size: NA
V: TRBV4-1
J: TRBJ1-2

CDR3: CASSLGPRLAGGYNEQFF
DNA: TGTGCCAGCAGCTTAGGCCCCCGGCTAGCGGGGGGGTACAATGAGCAGTTCTTC
D: TRBD2
size: NA
V: TRBV13
J: TRBJ2-1

CDR3: CASGGGDYEQYF
DNA: TGTGCCAGCGGCGGGGGAGACTACGAGCAGTACTTC
D: TRBD2
size: few
V: TRBV6-2/TRBV6-3
J: TRBJ2-7

CDR3: CASSATDTGELFF
DNA: TGTGCCAGCAGCGCGACGGACACCGGGGAGCTGTTTTTT
D: NA
size: NA
V: TRBV9
J: TRBJ2-2

CDR3: CASSLPSSGGRYYEQYF
DNA: TGCGCCAGCAGCTTACCATCTAGCGGGGGCCGATACTACGAGCAGTACTTC
D: TRBD2
size: few
V: TRBV5-1
J: TRBJ2-7

CDR3: CSARGIERHRDRVQETQYF
DNA: TGCAGTGCTAGAGGCATTGAAAGACACCGGGACAGGGTTCAAGAGACCCAGTACTTC
D: TRBD1
size: NA
V: TRBV20-1
J: TRBJ2-5

CDR3: CASSQDLGDRDYEQYF
DNA: TGCGCCAGCAGCCAAGATCTAGGGGACAGGGACTACGAGCAGTACTTC
D: TRBD1
size: NA
V: TRBV4-3
J: TRBJ2-7

CDR3: CASSFSPRAWEWF
DNA: TGTGCCAGCAGTTTCTCCCCAAGGGCGTGGGAGTGGTTT
D: NA
size: few
V: TRBV28
J: TRBJ1-5

CDR3: CASTPERSSYNEQFF
DNA: TGCGCCAGCACCCCAGAGCGAAGCTCCTACAATGAGCAGTTCTTC
D: NA
size: many
V: TRBV4-3
J: TRBJ2-1

CDR3: CASSPEGQENTEAFF
DNA: TGTGCCAGCAGCCCAGAGGGACAGGAGAACACTGAAGCTTTCTTT
D: TRBD1
size: NA
V: TRBV7-9
J: TRBJ1-1

CDR3: CSVEGVPGHSYEQYF
DNA: TGCAGCGTTGAAGGCGTTCCGGGACACAGTTACGAGCAGTACTTC
D: NA
size: many
V: TRBV29-1
J: TRBJ2-7

CDR3: CASSQRDTDTQYF
DNA: TGTGCCAGCAGTCAAAGGGATACAGATACGCAGTATTTT
D: NA
size: many
V: TRBV6-4
J: TRBJ2-3

CDR3: CASSPKSHRPWDEQFF
DNA: TGTGCCAGCAGCCCCAAGAGCCACAGGCCCTGGGATGAGCAGTTCTTC
D: NA
size: few
V: TRBV14
J: TRBJ2-1

CDR3: CASSSTTSWGFHEQFF
DNA: TGTGCCAGCAGCTCGACGACTAGCTGGGGGTTCCATGAGCAGTTCTTC
D: TRBD2
size: few
V: TRBV7-2
J: TRBJ2-1

CDR3: CASSWGRAQPQHF
DNA: TGTGCCAGCAGTTGGGGTCGGGCACAGCCCCAGCATTTT
D: NA
size: many
V: TRBV12-3/TRBV12-4
J: TRBJ1-5

CDR3: CASSLDPKGTSGRAFPDNEQFF
DNA: TGCGCCAGCAGCTTGGACCCCAAAGGGACTAGCGGGAGGGCCTTCCCGGACAATGAGCAGTTCTTC
D: TRBD2
size: NA
V: TRBV5-1
J: TRBJ2-1

CDR3: CASSEPSRTEAFF
DNA: TGCGCCAGCAGTGAGCCGTCCAGAACTGAAGCTTTCTTT
D: NA
size: few
V: TRBV10-2
J: TRBJ1-1